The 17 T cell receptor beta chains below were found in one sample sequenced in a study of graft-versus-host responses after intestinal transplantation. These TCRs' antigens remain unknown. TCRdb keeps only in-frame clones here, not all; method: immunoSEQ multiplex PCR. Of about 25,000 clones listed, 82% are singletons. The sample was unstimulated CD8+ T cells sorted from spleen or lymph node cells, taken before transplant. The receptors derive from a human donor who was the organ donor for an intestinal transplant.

CDR3 in amino acids: CAWRHPGQGTFEQYF. In DNA, the CDR3 is TGTGCCTGGAGACACCCGGGACAGGGGACTTTCGAGCAGTACTTC. V gene TRBV30 combines with J gene TRBJ2-7; 10 bases fit TRBD1. This CDR3 region has 15 residues. The germline CDR1 and CDR2 sequences are GTSNPN and SVGIG (reference sequence). J was trimmed by 6 bases and V by 3 bases; bases with no gene match: 11.

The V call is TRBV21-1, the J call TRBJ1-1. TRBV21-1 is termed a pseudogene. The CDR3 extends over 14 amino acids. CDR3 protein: CASSKVGGRTEAFF. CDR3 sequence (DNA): TGTGCCAGCAGCAAAGTAGGGGGGCGCACTGAAGCTTTCTTT.

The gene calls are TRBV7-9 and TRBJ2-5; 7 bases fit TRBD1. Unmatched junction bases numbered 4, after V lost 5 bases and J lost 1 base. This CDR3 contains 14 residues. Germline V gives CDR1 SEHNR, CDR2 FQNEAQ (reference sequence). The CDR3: CASSPDRIQETQYF. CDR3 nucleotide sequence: TGTGCCAGCAGCCCGGACAGGATCCAAGAGACCCAGTACTTC. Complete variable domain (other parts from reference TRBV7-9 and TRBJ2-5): DTGVSQNPRHKITKRGQNVTFRCDPISEHNRLYWYRQTLGQGPEFLTYFQNEAQLEKSRLLSDRFSAERPKGSFSTLEIQRTEQGDSAMYLCASSPDRIQETQYFGPGTRLLVL.

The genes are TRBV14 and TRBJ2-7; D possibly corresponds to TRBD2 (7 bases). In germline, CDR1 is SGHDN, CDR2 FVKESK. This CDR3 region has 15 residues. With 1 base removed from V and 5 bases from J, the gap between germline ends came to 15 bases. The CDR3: CASSQVMGGRDEQYF. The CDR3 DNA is TGTGCCAGCAGCCAAGTTATGGGGGGGCGGGACGAGCAGTACTTC. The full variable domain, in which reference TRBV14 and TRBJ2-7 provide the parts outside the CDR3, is EAGVTQFPSHSVIEKGQTVTLRCDPISGHDNLYWYRRVMGKEIKFLLHFVKESKQDESGMPNNRFLAERTGGTYSTLKVQPAELEDSGVYFCASSQVMGGRDEQYFGPGTRLTVT.

The CDR3: CASRNGQETQYF. CDR3 nucleotides: TGTGCCAGCAGGAACGGCCAAGAGACCCAGTACTTC. The chain carries TRBV21-1 and TRBJ2-5; no check of the table's D call, TRBD2, against the DNA was made. TRBV21-1 is a known pseudogene. The CDR3 loop spans 12 amino acids.

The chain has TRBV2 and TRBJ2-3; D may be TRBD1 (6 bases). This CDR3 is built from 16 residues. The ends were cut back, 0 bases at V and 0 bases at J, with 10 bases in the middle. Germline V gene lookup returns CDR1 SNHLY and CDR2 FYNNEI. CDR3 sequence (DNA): TGTGCCAGCAGTGAAGCGCTTACAGGGAGCACAGATACGCAGTATTTT. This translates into CASSEALTGSTDTQYF.

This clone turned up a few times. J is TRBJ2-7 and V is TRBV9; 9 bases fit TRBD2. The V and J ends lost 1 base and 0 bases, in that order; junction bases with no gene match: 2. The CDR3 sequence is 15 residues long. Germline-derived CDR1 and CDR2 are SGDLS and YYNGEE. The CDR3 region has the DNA TGTGCCAGCAGCGTACGAGCGGGGGGCTCCTACGAGCAGTACTTC. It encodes CASSVRAGGSYEQYF. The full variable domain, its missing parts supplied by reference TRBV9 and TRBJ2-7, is DSGVTQTPKHLITATGQRVTLRCSPRSGDLSVYWYQQSLDQGLQFLIQYYNGEERAKGNILERFSAQQFPDLHSELNLSSLELGDSALYFCASSVRAGGSYEQYFGPGTRLTVT.

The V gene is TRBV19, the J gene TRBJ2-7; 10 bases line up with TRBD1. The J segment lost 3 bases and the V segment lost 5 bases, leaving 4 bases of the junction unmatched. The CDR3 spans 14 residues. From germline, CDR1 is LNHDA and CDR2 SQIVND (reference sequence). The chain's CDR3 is CASSSDRGVYEQYF. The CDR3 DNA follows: TGTGCCAGTAGTTCGGACAGGGGGGTCTACGAGCAGTACTTC.

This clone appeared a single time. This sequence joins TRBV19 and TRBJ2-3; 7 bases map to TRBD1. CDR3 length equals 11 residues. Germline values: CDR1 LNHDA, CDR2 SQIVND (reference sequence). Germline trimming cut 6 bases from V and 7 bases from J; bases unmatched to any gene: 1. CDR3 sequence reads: CASRTGYTQYF. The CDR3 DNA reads TGTGCCAGTAGGACAGGGTATACGCAGTATTTT.

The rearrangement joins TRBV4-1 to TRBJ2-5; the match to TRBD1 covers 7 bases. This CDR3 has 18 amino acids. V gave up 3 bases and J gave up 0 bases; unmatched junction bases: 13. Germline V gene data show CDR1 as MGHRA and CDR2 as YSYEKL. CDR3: CASSHTLFRDRYQETQYF. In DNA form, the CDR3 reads TGCGCCAGCAGCCATACCCTCTTCCGGGACAGATACCAAGAGACCCAGTACTTC.

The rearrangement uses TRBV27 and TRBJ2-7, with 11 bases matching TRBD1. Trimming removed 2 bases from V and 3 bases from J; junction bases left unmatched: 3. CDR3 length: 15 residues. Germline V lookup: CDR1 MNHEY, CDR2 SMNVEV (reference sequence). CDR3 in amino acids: CASSLDGTGGYEQYF. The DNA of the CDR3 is TGTGCCAGCAGTTTAGATGGGACAGGGGGCTACGAGCAGTACTTC.

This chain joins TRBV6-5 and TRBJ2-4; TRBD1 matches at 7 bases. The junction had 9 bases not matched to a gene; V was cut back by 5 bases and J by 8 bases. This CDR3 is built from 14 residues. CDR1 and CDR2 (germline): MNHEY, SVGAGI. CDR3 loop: CASSPETGSDIQYF. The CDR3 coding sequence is TGTGCCAGCAGTCCCGAGACAGGGAGCGACATTCAGTACTTC.

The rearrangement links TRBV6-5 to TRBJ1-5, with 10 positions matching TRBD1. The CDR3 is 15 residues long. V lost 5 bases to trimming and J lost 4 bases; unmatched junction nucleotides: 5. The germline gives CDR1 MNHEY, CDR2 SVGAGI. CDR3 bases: TGTGCCAGCAGTCGCGGACAGGGGGATAATCAGCCCCAGCATTTT. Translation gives CASSRGQGDNQPQHF.

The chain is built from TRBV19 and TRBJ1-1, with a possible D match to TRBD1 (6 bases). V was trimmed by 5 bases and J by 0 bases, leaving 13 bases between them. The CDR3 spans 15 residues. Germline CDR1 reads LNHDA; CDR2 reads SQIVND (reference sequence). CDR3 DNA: TGTGCCAGTAGTCTCTCCGGACAGCTGAACACTGAAGCTTTCTTT. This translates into CASSLSGQLNTEAFF.

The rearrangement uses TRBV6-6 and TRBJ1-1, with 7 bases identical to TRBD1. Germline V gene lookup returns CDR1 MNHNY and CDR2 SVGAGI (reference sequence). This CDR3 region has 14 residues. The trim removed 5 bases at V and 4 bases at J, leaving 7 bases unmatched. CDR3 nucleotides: TGTGCCAGCAGTCCCGACAGGGCGAGCACTGAAGCTTTCTTT. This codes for CASSPDRASTEAFF.

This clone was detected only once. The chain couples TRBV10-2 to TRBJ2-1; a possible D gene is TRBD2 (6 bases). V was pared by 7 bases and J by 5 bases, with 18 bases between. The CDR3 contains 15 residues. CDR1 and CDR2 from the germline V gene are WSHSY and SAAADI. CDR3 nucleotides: TGCGCCAGCACCGGACTATTCGGCCTAGACAATGAGCAGTTCTTC. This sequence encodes CASTGLFGLDNEQFF.

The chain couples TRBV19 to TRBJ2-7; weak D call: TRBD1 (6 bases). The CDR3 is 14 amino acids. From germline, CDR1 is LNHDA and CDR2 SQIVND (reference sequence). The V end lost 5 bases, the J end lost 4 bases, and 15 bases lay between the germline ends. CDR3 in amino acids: CASSPGTTFYEQYF. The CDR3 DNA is TGTGCCAGTAGTCCCGGGACAACGTTTTACGAGCAGTACTTC.